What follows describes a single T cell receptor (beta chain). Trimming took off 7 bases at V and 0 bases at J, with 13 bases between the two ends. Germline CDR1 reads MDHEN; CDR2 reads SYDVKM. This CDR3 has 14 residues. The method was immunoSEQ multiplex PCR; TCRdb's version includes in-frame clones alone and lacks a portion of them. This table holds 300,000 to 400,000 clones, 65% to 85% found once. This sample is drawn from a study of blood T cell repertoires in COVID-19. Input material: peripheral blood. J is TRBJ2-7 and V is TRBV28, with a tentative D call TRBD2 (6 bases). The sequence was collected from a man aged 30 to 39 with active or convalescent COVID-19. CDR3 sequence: CASNEEGSSYEQYF. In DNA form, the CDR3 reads TGTGCCAGCAATGAGGAGGGTAGCTCCTACGAGCAGTACTTC.